These 14 T cell receptor beta chains were sequenced from one sample in a study of T cell responses to AZD1222 COVID-19 vaccine (dated by TCRdb to the early 2020s). This specimen's time point label, interpreted: about 28 days (+/-7) after the second vaccine dose. The protocol used for the library was the immunoSEQ multiplex PCR assay. Here the immuneACCESS table is served through TCRdb, limited to in-frame sequences with V and J called. Missing clones are a known gap in these copies; in checked studies unresolved V genes cover under half, and the rest lacks a known reason. In all, the sample holds some 130,000 clones, and roughly 93% of those were seen once. 6.5% to 8% of the sample lies in the top ten. The sample in question was peripheral blood, obtained 28 days after the second AZD1222 dose. Source of these receptors: an adult who received the AZD1222 COVID-19 vaccine.

J is TRBJ1-1 and V is TRBV7-9, with a tentative D call TRBD1 (5 bases). The V end was cut by 1 base, the J end by 11 bases, with 8 bases between. The CDR3 runs to 11 residues. The germline gives CDR1 SEHNR, CDR2 FQNEAQ (reference sequence). The DNA for the CDR3 is TGTGCCAGCAGCTTAGTCAGGGCCGCTTTCTTT. This encodes CASSLVRAAFF.

The rearrangement uses TRBV7-3 and TRBJ2-1, with 8 bases aligning to TRBD2. Germline CDR1 is SGHTA and CDR2 is FQGTGA. Trimming at V came to 5 bases and at J to 5 bases, leaving 17 bases not matched to a gene. The CDR3 consists of 18 residues. CDR3: CASSPRVGLAGQDNEQFF. DNA of the CDR3: TGTGCCAGCAGCCCCAGAGTCGGGCTAGCGGGTCAAGACAATGAGCAGTTCTTC.

The chain combines TRBV19 with TRBJ1-5; 8 nucleotides match TRBD1. CDR1 is LNHDA, CDR2 SQIVND, per germline (reference sequence). This CDR3 is built from 13 residues. With 6 bases clipped from V and 7 bases from J, the junction kept 5 bases outside the gene matches. CDR3 sequence (DNA): TGTGCCAGTAGCAGGACAGGGTACCAGCCCCAGCATTTT. Amino acid sequence: CASSRTGYQPQHF.

The J gene is TRBJ1-1, the V gene TRBV20-1; D possibly corresponds to TRBD1 (5 bases). Per the germline V gene, CDR1 is DFQATT and CDR2 is SNEGSKA (reference sequence). This CDR3 is built from 10 residues. The V end was cut by 3 bases, the J end by 11 bases, with 10 bases between. CDR3 sequence (DNA): TGCAGTGCTAGGGGGCCCGTGGCTTTCTTT. This codes for CSARGPVAFF.

For this clone: Other DNA sequences in the same sample also yield this CDR3. The chain joins TRBV6-5 to TRBJ1-5; the D gene is possibly TRBD1 (6 bases). The V end was cut by 8 bases, the J end by 5 bases, with 10 bases between. Germline values: CDR1 MNHEY, CDR2 SVGAGI. The CDR3 loop spans 12 amino acids. DNA for the CDR3: TGTGCCAGCTCACAGGGAGATCAGCCCCAGCATTTT. Its protein product is CASSQGDQPQHF.

V and J are TRBV9 and TRBJ2-2, with TRBD2 identical over 10 bases. The germline gives CDR1 SGDLS, CDR2 YYNGEE. The CDR3 runs 17 residues. V lost 3 bases, J lost 6 bases, and 11 bases stayed unmatched. The CDR3 loop is CASSASGTSAGAGELFF. The CDR3 nucleotides read TGTGCCAGCAGCGCATCCGGGACTAGCGCCGGGGCCGGGGAGCTGTTTTTT.

The chain joins TRBV5-6 to TRBJ2-4, with D tentatively TRBD2 (5 bases). The V gene lost 2 bases and the J gene lost 8 bases, with 11 bases spanning the gap. The CDR3 spans 13 residues. Germline V lookup: CDR1 SGHDT, CDR2 YYEEEE. The CDR3 spells CASSLRAGYIQYF. The CDR3 nucleotides read TGTGCCAGCAGCTTAAGGGCGGGTTACATTCAGTACTTC. The full variable domain, in which reference TRBV5-6 and TRBJ2-4 provide the parts outside the CDR3, is DAGVTQSPTHLIKTRGQQVTLRCSPKSGHDTVSWYQQALGQGPQFIFQYYEEEERQRGNFPDRFSGHQFPNYSSELNVNALLLGDSALYLCASSLRAGYIQYFGAGTRLSVL.

V is TRBV30 and J is TRBJ1-3, with D maybe TRBD1 (6 bases). Trimming shortened V by 7 bases and J by 4 bases, and 26 bases separated the two germline ends. The CDR3 extends over 17 amino acids. Germline assignment: CDR1 GTSNPN and CDR2 SVGIG (reference sequence). CDR3 residues: CASIYRPRGYSGNTIYF. CDR3 nucleotides: TGTGCCTCGATTTATCGGCCGAGGGGGTATTCCGGAAACACCATATATTTT.

The chain carries TRBV19 and TRBJ2-7; TRBD1 matches 10 bases. This CDR3 has 15 residues. Germline V gene sequence: CDR1 LNHDA, CDR2 SQIVND (reference sequence). V lost 6 bases, J lost 0 bases, and 5 bases stayed unmatched. The CDR3 nucleotides are TGTGCCAGTAGGGCCGGGACAGGGGCCTCCTACGAGCAGTACTTC. Protein: CASRAGTGASYEQYF.

In its sample, this clone was seen once. This chain uses TRBV4-2 with TRBJ1-1, with no clear D. Germline V CDR1 and CDR2: LGHNA, YNFKEQ. The CDR3 is 14 residues long. V was cut by 3 bases and J by 2 bases, with 10 bases left in between. The CDR3 region is CASSQADTNTEAFF. DNA for the CDR3: TGTGCCAGCAGCCAGGCTGACACTAACACTGAAGCTTTCTTT.

This chain connects TRBV28 to TRBJ2-2, with D unclear. The CDR3 is 15 residues long. With 4 bases removed from V and 0 bases from J, the gap between germline ends came to 9 bases. CDR1 and CDR2 from the germline V gene are MDHEN and SYDVKM. CDR3 DNA: TGTGCCAGCAGTTCGGCGGTCACGAACACCGGGGAGCTGTTTTTT. Amino acid sequence: CASSSAVTNTGELFF.

This chain connects TRBV7-9 to TRBJ1-1; tentatively, D is TRBD1 (5 bases). Germline loops: CDR1 SEHNR, CDR2 FQNEAQ (reference sequence). There are 14 residues in the CDR3. V was shortened by 3 bases and J by 5 bases, with 13 bases between the two germline ends. The CDR3 spells CASSFRQPGTEAFF. Written as DNA, the CDR3 is TGTGCCAGCAGCTTCCGACAGCCGGGAACTGAAGCTTTCTTT.

V gene TRBV5-4 combines with J gene TRBJ1-1; 9 bases are a match to TRBD1. Per germline, CDR1 SGHNT and CDR2 YYREEE (reference sequence). V was clipped by 4 bases and J by 6 bases; unmatched bases: 4. This CDR3 spans 13 amino acids. The CDR3 loop is CASSTDRGAEAFF. The CDR3 bases are TGTGCCAGCAGCACGGACAGGGGCGCTGAAGCTTTCTTT.

The rearrangement joins TRBV28 to TRBJ1-3; D remains ambiguous. Trimming removed 6 bases at V and 0 bases at J, with 9 bases between. Germline V CDR1 and CDR2: MDHEN, SYDVKM. This CDR3 has 14 residues. In nucleotides, the CDR3 is TGTGCCAGCAGCGGACCCAGCTCTGGAAACACCATATATTTT. As protein: CASSGPSSGNTIYF.